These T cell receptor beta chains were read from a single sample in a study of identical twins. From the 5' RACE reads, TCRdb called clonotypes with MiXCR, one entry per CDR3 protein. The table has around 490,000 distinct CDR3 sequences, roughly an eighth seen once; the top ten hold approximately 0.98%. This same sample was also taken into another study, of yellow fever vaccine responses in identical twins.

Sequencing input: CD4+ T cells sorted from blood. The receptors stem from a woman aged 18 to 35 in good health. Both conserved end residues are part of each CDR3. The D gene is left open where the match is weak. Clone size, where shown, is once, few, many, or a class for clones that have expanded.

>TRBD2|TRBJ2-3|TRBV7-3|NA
TGTGCCAGCAGCTCTACTAGCGGGGCTAGCACAGATACGCAGTATTTT
CASSSTSGASTDTQYF
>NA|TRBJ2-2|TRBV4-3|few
TGCGCCAGCTCGGAGAGGTGGACCGGGGAGCTGTTTTTT
CASSERWTGELFF
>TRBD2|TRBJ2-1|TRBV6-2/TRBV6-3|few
TGTGCCAGCAGTCCACCACTATTAGCGGGAGGTTTCTACAATGAGCAGTTCTTC
CASSPPLLAGGFYNEQFF
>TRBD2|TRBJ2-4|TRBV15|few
TGTGCCACCAGCAGAGATACGGGGATTGGAGCGGGGGGCGCCAAAAACATTCAGTACTTC
CATSRDTGIGAGGAKNIQYF
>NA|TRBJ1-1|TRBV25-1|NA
TGTGCCAGCAGAGGGCTCATGAACACTGAAGCTTTCTTT
CASRGLMNTEAFF
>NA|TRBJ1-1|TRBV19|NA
TGTGCCAGTAGTATTGACCACGGCACTGAAGCTTTCTTT
CASSIDHGTEAFF
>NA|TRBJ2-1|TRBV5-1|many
TGCGCCAGCTCATTGGGGGTCTCCTACAATGAGCAGTTCTTC
CASSLGVSYNEQFF
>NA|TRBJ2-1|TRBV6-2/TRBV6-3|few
TGTGCCAGCAATTCCGGGACTCTCCGGGGTGTCTCCTACAATGAGCAGTTCTTC
CASNSGTLRGVSYNEQFF
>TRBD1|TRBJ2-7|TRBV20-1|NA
TGCAGTGCGAAGAAACAGGGGGCTCGGTACGAGCAGTACTTC
CSAKKQGARYEQYF
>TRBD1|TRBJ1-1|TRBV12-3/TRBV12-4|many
TGTGCCAGCAGAAGGACAGGGACCACTGAAGCTTTCTTT
CASRRTGTTEAFF
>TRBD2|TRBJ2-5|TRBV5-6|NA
TGTGCCAGCAGCTACGGGACTAGCGGGGCGAAAGAGACCCAGTACTTC
CASSYGTSGAKETQYF
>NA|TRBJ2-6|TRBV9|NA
TGTGCCAGCAGCGTAGTTGGCTCTGGGGCCAACGTCCTGACTTTC
CASSVVGSGANVLTF
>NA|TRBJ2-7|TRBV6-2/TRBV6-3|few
TGTGCCAGCACTTCACATATCTACGAGCAGTACTTC
CASTSHIYEQYF
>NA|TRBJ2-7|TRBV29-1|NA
TGCAGCGTTGCCGGGAAGGGTATCAGGGACGAGCAGTACTTC
CSVAGKGIRDEQYF
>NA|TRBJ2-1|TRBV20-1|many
TGCAGTGCTGGAATCCAATCGTCCAATGAGCAGTTCTTC
CSAGIQSSNEQFF
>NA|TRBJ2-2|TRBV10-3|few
TGTGCCATCAGTGAGTCCCCGGGACAAACCGGGGAGCTGTTTTTT
CAISESPGQTGELFF
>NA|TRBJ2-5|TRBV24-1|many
TGTGCCACCAGTGATTCCACAGGGTTCCAGGAGACCCAGTACTTC
CATSDSTGFQETQYF
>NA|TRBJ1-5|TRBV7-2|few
TGTGCCAGCAGCCTGGGGCTTACGCGCAATCAGCCCCAGCATTTT
CASSLGLTRNQPQHF
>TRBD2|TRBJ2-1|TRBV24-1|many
TGTGCCACCAGTGACCCCACGGGACTAGGTTACAATGAGCAGTTCTTC
CATSDPTGLGYNEQFF
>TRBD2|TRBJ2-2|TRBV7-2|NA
TGTGCCAGCAGCCTACGTCTAGCGGGAGTTGGCGGGGAGCTGTTTTTT
CASSLRLAGVGGELFF
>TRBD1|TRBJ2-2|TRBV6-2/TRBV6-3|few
TGTGCCAGCAGTTACTCGGGGGACAGGGGAACCCCTTCTTACACCGGGGAGCTGTTTTTT
CASSYSGDRGTPSYTGELFF
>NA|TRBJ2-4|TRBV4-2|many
TGTGCCAGCAGCCAAGGTCAGGGACCGGACATTCAGTACTTC
CASSQGQGPDIQYF
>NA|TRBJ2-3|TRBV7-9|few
TGTGCCAGCAGCCCTAGTGGAGTTAGCACAGATACGCAGTATTTT
CASSPSGVSTDTQYF
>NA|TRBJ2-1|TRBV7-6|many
TGTGCCAGCAGCTCGAGGGGACTCTCTGGCGATGAGCAGTTCTTC
CASSSRGLSGDEQFF
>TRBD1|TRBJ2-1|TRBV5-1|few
TGCGCCAGCAGACCGACAGGGGGCGCTTACAATGAGCAGTTCTTC
CASRPTGGAYNEQFF
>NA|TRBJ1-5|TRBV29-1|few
TGCAGCGTTAAGAGGGACCCCAATCAGCCCCAGCATTTT
CSVKRDPNQPQHF
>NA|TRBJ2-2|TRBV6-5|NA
TGTGCCAGCAGTTCCGGCCGGGGTGGGACCAACACCGGGGAGCTGTTTTTT
CASSSGRGGTNTGELFF
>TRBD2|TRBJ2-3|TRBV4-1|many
TGCGCCAGCAGCCAAGTAGCGGGAGGGGAAGATACGCAGTATTTT
CASSQVAGGEDTQYF
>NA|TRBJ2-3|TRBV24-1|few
TGTGCCACCAGCGTGGCGGGGGCAGGAGGGGATACGCAGTATTTT
CATSVAGAGGDTQYF
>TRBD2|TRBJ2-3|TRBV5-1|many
TGCGCCAGCAGCTTAGGATTAGCGGGGGGGCCCACAGATACGCAGTATTTT
CASSLGLAGGPTDTQYF
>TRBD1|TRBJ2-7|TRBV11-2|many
TGTGCCAGCAGCCTAGACAGGGGTTACTCCTACGAGCAGTACTTC
CASSLDRGYSYEQYF
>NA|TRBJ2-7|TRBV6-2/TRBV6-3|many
TGTGCCAGCAGTCGCCCTTCAGGACTTAGCTCCTACGAGCAGTACTTC
CASSRPSGLSSYEQYF
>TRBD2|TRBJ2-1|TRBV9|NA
TGTGCCAGCAGCGTAGGGAGCGGGGGGGCGAGGTACAATGAGCAGTTCTTC
CASSVGSGGARYNEQFF
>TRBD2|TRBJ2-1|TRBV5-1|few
TGCGCCAGCAGCTCGACTCTGCCTAGCGGGGGGCAAGACAATGAGCAGTTCTTC
CASSSTLPSGGQDNEQFF
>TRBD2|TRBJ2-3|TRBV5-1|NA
TGCGCCAGCAGCTTTCAACTAGCGGGAGATTCGGATACGCAGTATTTT
CASSFQLAGDSDTQYF
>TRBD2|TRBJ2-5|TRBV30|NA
TGTGCCTGGAGTGAAGGTAGCGGGAGAACCCAAGAGACCCAGTACTTC
CAWSEGSGRTQETQYF
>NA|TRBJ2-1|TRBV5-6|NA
TGTGCCAGGGGCCCCGGGCCCATCAGCCTCTATGAGCAGTTCTTC
CARGPGPISLYEQFF
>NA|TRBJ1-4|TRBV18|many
TGTGCCAGCTCACCTAATGAAAAACTGTTTTTT
CASSPNEKLFF
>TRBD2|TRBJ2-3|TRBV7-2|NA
TGTGCCAGCAGCCAGAAACGGACTAGCGACCGCTATACGCAGTATTTT
CASSQKRTSDRYTQYF
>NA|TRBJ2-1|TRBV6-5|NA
TGTGCCAGCAGTCAGTCGGGGGCGCGGGTCAATGAGCAGTTCTTC
CASSQSGARVNEQFF
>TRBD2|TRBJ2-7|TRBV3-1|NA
TGTGCCAGCAGCGTCGGGACTAGCGGGGGGCCCTACGAGCAGTACTTC
CASSVGTSGGPYEQYF
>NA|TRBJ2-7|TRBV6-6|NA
TGTGCCAGCAGCCAACTAGACTACGAGCAGTACTTC
CASSQLDYEQYF
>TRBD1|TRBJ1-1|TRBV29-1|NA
TGCAGCGCAAACAGGGGGGCGAACACTGAAGCTTTCTTT
CSANRGANTEAFF
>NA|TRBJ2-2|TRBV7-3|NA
TGTGCCAGCAGAACTGACGGTTCCCCCGGGGAGCTGTTTTTT
CASRTDGSPGELFF
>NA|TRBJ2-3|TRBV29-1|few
TGCAGCGTTGGACTAGTAGCAGATACGCAGTATTTT
CSVGLVADTQYF
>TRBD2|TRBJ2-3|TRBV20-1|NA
TGCAGTCTTTATGTACCGGGAGGGCCTGCGGATACGCAGTATTTT
CSLYVPGGPADTQYF
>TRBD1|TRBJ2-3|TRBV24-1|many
TGTGCCACCAGTGATCCTTGGACAGGAGAATACACAGATACGCAGTATTTT
CATSDPWTGEYTDTQYF
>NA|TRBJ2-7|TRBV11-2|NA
TGTGCCAGCAGCTCCCTAAACTACTACGAGCAGTACTTC
CASSSLNYYEQYF
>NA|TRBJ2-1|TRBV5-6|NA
TGTGCCAGCAGCTTGGCCGACGTCTCGGACAGTCGGTTC
CASSLADVSDSRF
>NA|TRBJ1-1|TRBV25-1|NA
TGTGCCAGCAGTGAAGGAGCGACAGAAGGTAACACTGAAGCTTTCTTT
CASSEGATEGNTEAFF
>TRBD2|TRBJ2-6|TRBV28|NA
TGTGCCAGCAGACTGGGGGGGACTGGGGCCAACGTCCTGACTTTC
CASRLGGTGANVLTF
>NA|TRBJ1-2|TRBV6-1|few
TGTGCCAGCAGTCAACCTATGGACGGTAACTATGGCTACACCTTC
CASSQPMDGNYGYTF
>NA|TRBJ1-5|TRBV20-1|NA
TGCAGTGCTAGAGCCGGACAATCCAATCAGCCCCAGCATTTT
CSARAGQSNQPQHF
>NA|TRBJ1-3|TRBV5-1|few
TGCGCCAGCAGCTTGCTGCCAAGCTCTGGAAACACCATATATTTT
CASSLLPSSGNTIYF
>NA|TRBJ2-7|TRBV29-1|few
TGCAGCGTTGGTAAGGTCTTCGACGAGCAGTACTTC
CSVGKVFDEQYF
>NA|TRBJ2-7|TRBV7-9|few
TGTGCCAGCAGCCTAACCAACTTCGACAGAGCCTACGAGCAGTACTTC
CASSLTNFDRAYEQYF